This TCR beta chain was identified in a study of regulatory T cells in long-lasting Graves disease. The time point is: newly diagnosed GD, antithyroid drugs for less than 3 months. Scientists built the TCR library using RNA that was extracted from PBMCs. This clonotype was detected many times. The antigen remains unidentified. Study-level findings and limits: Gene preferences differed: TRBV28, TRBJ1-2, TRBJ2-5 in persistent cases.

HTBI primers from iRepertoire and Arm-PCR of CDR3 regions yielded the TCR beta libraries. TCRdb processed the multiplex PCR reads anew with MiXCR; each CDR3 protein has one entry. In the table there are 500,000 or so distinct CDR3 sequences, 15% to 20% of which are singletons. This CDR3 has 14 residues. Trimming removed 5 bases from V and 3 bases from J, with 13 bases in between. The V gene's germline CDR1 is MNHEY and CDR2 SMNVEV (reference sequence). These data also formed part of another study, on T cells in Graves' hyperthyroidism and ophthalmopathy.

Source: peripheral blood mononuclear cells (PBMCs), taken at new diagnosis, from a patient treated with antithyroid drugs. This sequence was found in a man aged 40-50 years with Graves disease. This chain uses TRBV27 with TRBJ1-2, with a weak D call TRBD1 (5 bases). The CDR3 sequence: CASSPTPGHYGYTF. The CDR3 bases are TGTGCCAGCAGTCCGACCCCGGGGCACTATGGCTACACCTTC.